This note documents a single T cell receptor beta chain sequence. The antigen this receptor binds is unknown. Nothing much larger sits one base from this clone, and base qualities are not available. The germline V end is reduced by 3 bases and the J end by 6 bases; junction bases left unmatched: 10. From the cysteine through the phenylalanine, the CDR3 covers 15 amino acids. Of the read, only the CDR3 DNA is kept; its 45 bases are in frame from base 1. The germline V gene supplies CDR1 MGHRA and CDR2 YSYEKL. These data belong to a study of blood T cell repertoires in COVID-19 (dated by TCRdb to 2020 to 2022). About the investigation overall: The collaborator samples originated in the United States, Italy and Spain and spanned the acute and convalescent phases of COVID-19. Samples were obtained from the ongoing ImmuneRACE study (first 160 participants) and from some 1,200 subjects provided by 6 global collaborators. Where HLA class I and class II types were available, the types were taken from metadata supplied by the sample provider, not from assay-based typing. The sample metadata nearly always contained a de-identified subject ID, COVID-19 status, age in years and sex. Subjects who had been exposed to COVID-19, were actively infected with it, or had recovered from it provided the deeply sampled blood TCRbeta repertoires that made up the dataset. The repertoires were released in a freely available public database intended as a resource for research on the immune response to SARS-CoV-2. The prospective study material was composed of cDNA or gDNA derived from T cells, B-cell-depleted T cells, or PBMCs.

Collaborating institutions collected whole blood in K2EDTA tubes following their own protocols. Collaborator samples were shipped for TCRbeta analysis as frozen whole blood, isolated PBMCs, or DNA extracted from either sample type. Findings and caveats that apply to the study as a whole: The quantity of clinical and demographic metadata differed by source and by participant and was supplied without curation.

TCRbeta CDR3 regions were amplified from genomic DNA by means of the immunoSEQ Assay, a bias-controlled multiplex PCR. The original methods were these. The number of nucleated cells in each sample was estimated from the amplification of reference gene primers within the assay. To quantify the absolute abundance of each unique TCRbeta CDR3 rearrangement, sequence reads were collapsed and filtered. Productive Simpson clonality was computed per sample as the square root of Simpson's diversity index over productive rearrangements. The table comes from immuneACCESS by way of TCRdb, which keeps in-frame sequences with V and J called. Part of the clones is missing from these tables; in studies checked, under half for an unresolved V gene and the rest for unknown reasons. That table is the source of V, J and clone size, and D and trimming were worked out from the DNA. The sample has 100,000 to 120,000 clones on record, roughly 81% of them singletons. Of the sample, 3.4% is held by the ten largest clones.

In this chain, TRBV4-1 is recombined with TRBJ2-7, with TRBD1 matching 8 junction bases. The receptor was isolated from a man in his forties with acute or convalescent COVID-19. The material sequenced was peripheral blood. The DNA is as follows: TGCGCCAGCAGCCAGGACCCCCAGGGGGCCGGCGAGCAGTACTTC. Translated, this gives CASSQDPQGAGEQYF.